The clone carrying this TCR beta chain was counted only a few times. Antigen specificity is unknown. The data originate from a study of CD8+CD57+ T cells in acquired aplastic anemia. Turning to the study itself: Sorted CD4+ and CD8+ cells yielded DNA averaging roughly 3.3 ug.

Findings and caveats of the study: Found in both controls and patients were around 30 CD8+ CDR3 sequences. Significant differences in CD8+ Simpson's diversity were not observed between patients and controls.

For CDR3 and TCR beta VDJ profiling, genomic DNA was the template used. One entry per CDR3 protein results from TCRdb running MiXCR on the reads. The sample holds about 190,000 distinct CDR3 sequences; roughly half are singletons and the top ten take 15% to 20%. Sequencing was done on a sample of sorted CD4+, CD8+, or CD8+CD57+ T cells (not recorded which) from PBMCs. The clonotype was recovered from a human donor in good health, serving as a control.

The CDR3 DNA is TGTGCCACCAGTGAACCCGGGACAGGGGAGGAGACCCAGTACTTC. Residues: CATSEPGTGEETQYF. V and J are TRBV24-1 and TRBJ2-5; 10 nucleotides agree with TRBD1. This CDR3 is 15 amino acids long. Germline CDR1 KGHDR, CDR2 SFDVKD. V trimming: 4 bases; J trimming: 5 bases; junction bases outside the gene matches: 6.